Included here is one TCR beta chain sequence, with context. The table lists this clonotype with a few counts. The clone's antigen remains unknown. No much larger clone exists at a distance of one base, and base qualities are not known. The germline V and J ends show losses of 6 bases and 7 bases respectively, and no gene match explains 15 bases of the junction. CDR1 and CDR2 (DFQATT, SNEGSKA) derive from the germline V gene (reference sequence). Its CDR3 holds 14 amino acids, cysteine through valine. Here the CDR3 DNA is all that survives: 42 bases in frame from base 1. The sample comes from a study of T-cell memory formation after mild COVID-19 listed by TCRdb under 2021. A note on the overall study: TCR sequence clusters from the two donors were found to be largely donor specific. T-cell clones expanding and contracting after mild COVID-19 in two donors were tracked by longitudinal TCRalpha and TCRbeta repertoire sequencing. The cohort comprised two young, previously healthy adult volunteers, one female and one male.

The investigation overall reported the following: Only a couple of mild cases were covered by the study, and larger cohorts that include severe cases with pre-infection samples were considered necessary. Contracting CD4+ clones were found mainly in CM and EM memory subsets, while CD8+ clones were enriched in EMRA. Whether the second-wave clones peaking on day 37 were SARS-CoV-2 specific was not confirmed. The detection of some responding clones in pre-infection memory suggests that pre-existing cross-reactive memory T cells joined the SARS-CoV-2 response. From day 15 to 85, contracting clones showed balanced CD4/CD8 phenotypes, whereas a second wave of clones that expanded from day 15 to 37 leaned towards CD4+.

PBMCs were isolated by Ficoll-Paque density gradient centrifugation. TCRdb lists the instrument as Illumina NovaSeq 6000. TCRalpha and TCRbeta cDNA libraries were built by 5'RACE with constant-segment primers, adding sample barcodes and unique molecular identifiers. RNA was extracted from every sample with Trizol reagent. Amplification of the libraries took two PCR steps, and the second step added a second sample barcode plus Illumina TruSeq adapters. Libraries were sequenced on an Illumina NovaSeq with 2 x 150 bp paired-end reads. From the authors' description of their analysis: Demultiplexing of reads and collapsing into UMI-guided consensus sequences were performed with migec v1.2.7. Using mixcr v2.1.11, UMI consensuses were aligned to TRA and TRB V and J templates and then assembled into clonotypes. Clonotypes were classified as expanded or contracted when called significant by both edgeR and NoisET, with noise models trained on biological replicates. For edgeR calls, the thresholds were a false discovery rate-adjusted p below 0.01 and a log2 fold-change of 1. As an exploratory analysis of dynamics, max-normalized trajectories of the 1000 most abundant clonotypes were examined with PCA combined with hierarchical clustering. Separately sequenced CD4+ and CD8+ repertoires were used to assign a CD4 or CD8 phenotype to each responding clone. Clones were called with MiXCR by TCRdb after fastp trimmed the public reads at Q25, and only in-frame beta chains were retained. Each CDR3 protein gets just one entry, which takes the most common genes and DNA from the rows behind it. What appears here as the V and J calls and clone size reflects TCRdb's work, not the paper's. This sample has a few hundred thousand distinct CDR3 sequences in its table, and 16% of those were observed once. Around 21% of the sample is taken by the ten largest.

The clonotype originates from a man aged 18 to 29 who had mild COVID-19 (a few samples of this study predate the infection). The sample titles of this study are shuffled in the database, so cell type and time point are left out; the donor was told from shared clones. Sequenced material: PBMCs or a T cell subset sorted from them (not recorded which). Recombination connected TRBV20-1 to TRBJ2-7, with TRBD2 matching 7 junction bases. The nucleotide sequence reads TGCAGTGCGCACCTGAGCGGGGAGTCTTGGGAGCAGTACGTC. This codes for CSAHLSGESWEQYV.